This T cell receptor (beta chain) stems from a study of T cell responses to AZD1222 COVID-19 vaccine. General study findings and limits: AZD1222 recipients seropositive at baseline numbered only five to seven.

Repertoires were generated with immunoSEQ multiplex PCR, while TCRdb's copy carries only in-frame clones and drops some. The profile shows 130,000 to 150,000 clones, about 87% of them singletons. There are 15 residues in the CDR3. Looked up from germline, CDR1 is SGHTA and CDR2 is FQGTGA. After removal of 5 bases from V and 4 bases from J, the junction contained 9 bases not matched to a gene. Details on this clone: The antigen remains unidentified.

The genes are TRBV7-3 and TRBJ2-7, with 9 positions matching TRBD2. The sequence came from an adult in good health. Sample: peripheral blood, taken on day 0 of MenACWY control vaccination. CDR3 sequence: CASSLTSGPQYEQYF. In DNA, the CDR3 is TGTGCCAGCAGCCTGACTAGCGGACCACAATACGAGCAGTACTTC.